The 5 T cell receptor beta chains listed next were all sequenced from one sample in a study of shared clonotypes between healthy human individuals. Sequencing used immunoSEQ multiplex PCR; TCRdb keeps in-frame clones, though not all of them. The table shows some 700,000 clones, with around 90% occurring only once. Sequenced input: memory CD8+ T cells from PBMCs. Subset meaning: CD45RO+ cells pooled with CCR7-negative TemRA cells. The source of these receptors is a man aged 18 to 29 in good health. Some clones in this sample may be carry-over from other donors' samples.

The chain is built from TRBV6-1 and TRBJ2-6, with D uncertain. The V end was cut by 6 bases, the J end by 2 bases, with 11 bases between. CDR1 and CDR2 from the germline V gene are MNHNS and SASEGT. The CDR3 extends over 15 amino acids. In nucleotides, the CDR3 is TGTGCCAGCAGCCCCGATGATACTGGGGCCAACGTCCTGACTTTC. It yields the protein CASSPDDTGANVLTF.

V is TRBV5-6 and J is TRBJ2-7; a possible D gene is TRBD2 (6 bases). Trimming stripped 4 bases from V and 3 bases from J, with 20 bases between. CDR3 length equals 16 residues. CDR1 is SGHDT, CDR2 YYEEEE, per germline. For the CDR3, the DNA is TGTGCCAGCAGCCAAAGAGGGGAGGTCGGCTTCTACGAGCAGTACTTC. It codes for CASSQRGEVGFYEQYF.

This clone has a count of ten or more. CDR3: CASSQDHRSRESAYEQYF. CDR3 nucleotide sequence: TGCGCCAGCAGCCAAGATCATCGGTCGAGGGAGTCGGCCTACGAGCAGTACTTC. V gene TRBV4-3 combines with J gene TRBJ2-7; D is possibly TRBD2 (5 bases). Per germline, CDR1 LGHNA and CDR2 YSLEER. This CDR3 is built from 18 residues. V was shortened by 0 bases and J by 2 bases, with 20 bases between the two germline ends.

This chain joins TRBV2 and TRBJ2-2, with 8 bases that match TRBD2. CDR3 length equals 17 residues. Germline lookup yields CDR1 SNHLY and CDR2 FYNNEI. V shed 7 bases, J shed 0 bases, and the junction held 10 bases outside the gene matches. The CDR3 protein is CASNREGHTPNTGELFF. Here the CDR3 DNA reads TGTGCCAGCAATCGGGAGGGACACACACCGAACACCGGGGAGCTGTTTTTT. The whole variable domain, filled in from reference TRBV2 and TRBJ2-2, reads EPEVTQTPSHQVTQMGQEVILRCVPISNHLYFYWYRQILGQKVEFLVSFYNNEISEKSEIFDDQFSVERPDGSNFTLKIRSTKLEDSAMYFCASNREGHTPNTGELFFGEGSRLTVL.

J is TRBJ2-7 and V is TRBV29-1, with TRBD1 matching over 8 bases. The V gene's germline CDR1 is SQVTM and CDR2 ANQGSEA. V lost 7 bases and J lost 5; bases outside the gene matches: 4. The CDR3 runs 11 residues. CDR3 loop: CSGGQAHEQYF. In DNA, the CDR3 is TGCAGCGGGGGACAGGCCCACGAGCAGTACTTC.